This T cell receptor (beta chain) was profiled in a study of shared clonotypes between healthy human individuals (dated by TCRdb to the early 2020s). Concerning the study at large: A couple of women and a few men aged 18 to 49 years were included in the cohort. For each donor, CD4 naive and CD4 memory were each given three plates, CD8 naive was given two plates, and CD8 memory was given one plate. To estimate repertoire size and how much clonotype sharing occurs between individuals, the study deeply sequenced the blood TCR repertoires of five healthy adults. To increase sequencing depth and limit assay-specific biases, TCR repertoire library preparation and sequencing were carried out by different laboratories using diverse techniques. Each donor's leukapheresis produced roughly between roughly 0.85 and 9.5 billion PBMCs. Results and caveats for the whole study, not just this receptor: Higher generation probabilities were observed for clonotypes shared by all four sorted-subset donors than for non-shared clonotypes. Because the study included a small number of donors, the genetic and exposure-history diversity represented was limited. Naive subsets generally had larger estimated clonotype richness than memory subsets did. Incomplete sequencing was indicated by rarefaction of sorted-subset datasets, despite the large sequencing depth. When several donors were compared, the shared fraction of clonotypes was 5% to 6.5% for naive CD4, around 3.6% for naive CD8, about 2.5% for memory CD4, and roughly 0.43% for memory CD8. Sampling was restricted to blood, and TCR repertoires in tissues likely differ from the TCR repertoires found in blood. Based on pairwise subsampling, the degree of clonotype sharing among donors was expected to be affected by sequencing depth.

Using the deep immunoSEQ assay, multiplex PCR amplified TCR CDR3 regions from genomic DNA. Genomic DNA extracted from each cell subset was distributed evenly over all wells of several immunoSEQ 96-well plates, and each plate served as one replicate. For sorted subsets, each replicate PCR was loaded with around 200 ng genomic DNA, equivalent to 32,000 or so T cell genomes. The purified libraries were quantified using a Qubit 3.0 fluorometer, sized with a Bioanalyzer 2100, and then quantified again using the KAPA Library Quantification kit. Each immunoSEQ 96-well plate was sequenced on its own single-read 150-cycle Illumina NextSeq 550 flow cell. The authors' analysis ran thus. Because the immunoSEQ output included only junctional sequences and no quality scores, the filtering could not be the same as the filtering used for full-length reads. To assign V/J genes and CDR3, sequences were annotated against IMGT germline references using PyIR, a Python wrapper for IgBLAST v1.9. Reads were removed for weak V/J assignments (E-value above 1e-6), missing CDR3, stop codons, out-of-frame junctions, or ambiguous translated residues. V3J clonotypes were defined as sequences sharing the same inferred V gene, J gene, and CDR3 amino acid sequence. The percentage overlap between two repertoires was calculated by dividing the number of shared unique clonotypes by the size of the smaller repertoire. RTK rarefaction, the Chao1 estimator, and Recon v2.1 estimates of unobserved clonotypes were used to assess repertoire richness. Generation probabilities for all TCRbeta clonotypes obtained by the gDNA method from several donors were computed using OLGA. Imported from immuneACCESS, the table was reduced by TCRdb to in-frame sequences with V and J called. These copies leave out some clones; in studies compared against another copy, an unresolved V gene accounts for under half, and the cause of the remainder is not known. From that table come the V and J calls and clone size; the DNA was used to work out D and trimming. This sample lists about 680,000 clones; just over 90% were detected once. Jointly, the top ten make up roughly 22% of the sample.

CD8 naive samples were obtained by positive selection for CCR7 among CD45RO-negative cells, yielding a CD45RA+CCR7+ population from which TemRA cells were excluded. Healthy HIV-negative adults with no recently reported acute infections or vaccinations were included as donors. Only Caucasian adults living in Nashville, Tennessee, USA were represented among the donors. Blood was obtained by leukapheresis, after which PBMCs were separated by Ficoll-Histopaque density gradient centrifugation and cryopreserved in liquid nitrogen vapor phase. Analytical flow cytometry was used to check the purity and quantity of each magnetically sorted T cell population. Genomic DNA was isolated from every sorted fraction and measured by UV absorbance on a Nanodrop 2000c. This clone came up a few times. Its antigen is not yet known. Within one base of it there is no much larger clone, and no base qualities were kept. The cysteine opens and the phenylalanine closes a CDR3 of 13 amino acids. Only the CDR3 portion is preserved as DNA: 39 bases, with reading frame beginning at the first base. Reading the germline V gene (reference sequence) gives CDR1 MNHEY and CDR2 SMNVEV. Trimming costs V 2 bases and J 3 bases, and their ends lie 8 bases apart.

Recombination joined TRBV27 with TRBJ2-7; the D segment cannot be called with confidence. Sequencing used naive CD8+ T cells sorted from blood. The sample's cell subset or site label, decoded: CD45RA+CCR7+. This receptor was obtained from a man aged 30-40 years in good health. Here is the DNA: TGTGCCAGCAGTTTACACACCTACTACGAGCAGTACTTC. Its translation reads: CASSLHTYYEQYF.